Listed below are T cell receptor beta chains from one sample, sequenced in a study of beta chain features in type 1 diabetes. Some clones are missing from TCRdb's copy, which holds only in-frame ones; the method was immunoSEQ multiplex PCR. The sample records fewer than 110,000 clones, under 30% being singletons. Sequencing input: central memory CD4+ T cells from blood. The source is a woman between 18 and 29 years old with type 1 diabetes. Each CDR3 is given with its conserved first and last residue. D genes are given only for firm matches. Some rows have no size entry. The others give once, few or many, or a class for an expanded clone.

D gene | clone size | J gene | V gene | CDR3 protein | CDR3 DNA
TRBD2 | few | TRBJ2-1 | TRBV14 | CASSQRTSGRNEQFF | TGTGCCAGCAGCCAACGGACTAGCGGGAGAAATGAGCAGTTCTTC
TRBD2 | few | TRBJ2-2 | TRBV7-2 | CASSFLGSGAGELFF | TGTGCCAGCAGCTTTTTAGGTAGCGGGGCCGGGGAGCTGTTTTTT
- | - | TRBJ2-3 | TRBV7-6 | CASSLIYTDTQYF | TGTGCCAGCAGCCTCATCTACACAGATACGCAGTATTTT
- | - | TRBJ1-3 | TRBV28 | CASRGAGGSGNTIYF | TGTGCCAGCAGAGGAGCCGGTGGCTCTGGAAACACCATATATTTT
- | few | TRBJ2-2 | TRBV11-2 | CASSTRAGPWGGELFF | TGTGCCAGCAGCACACGGGCGGGACCCTGGGGCGGGGAGCTGTTTTTT
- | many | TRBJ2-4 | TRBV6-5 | CASSYGRGSAKNIQYF | TGTGCCAGCAGTTACGGTCGCGGGTCCGCCAAAAACATTCAGTACTTC
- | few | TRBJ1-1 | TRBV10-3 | CAISERGGDTEAFF | TGTGCCATCAGTGAGCGGGGAGGGGACACTGAAGCTTTCTTT
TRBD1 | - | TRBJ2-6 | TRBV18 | CASSPTGTGGAGANVLTF | TGTGCCAGCTCACCAACCGGGACAGGGGGCGCTGGGGCCAACGTCCTGACTTTC
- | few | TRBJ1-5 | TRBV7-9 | CASSRGEGGRGNQPQHF | TGTGCCAGCAGCAGGGGGGAGGGGGGCAGGGGCAATCAGCCCCAGCATTTT
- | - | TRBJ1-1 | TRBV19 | CASSSYRDTEAFF | TGTGCCAGTTCTTCGTACAGGGACACTGAAGCTTTCTTT
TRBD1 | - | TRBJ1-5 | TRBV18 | CASSLYAGTAYSNQPQHF | TGTGCCAGCTCACTTTACGCCGGGACAGCCTATAGCAATCAGCCCCAGCATTTT
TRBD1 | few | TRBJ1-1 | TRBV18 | CASSPRDRGTEAFF | TGTGCCAGCTCACCGAGGGACAGAGGGACTGAAGCTTTCTTT
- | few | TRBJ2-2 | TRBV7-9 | CASRPQRTGTGELFF | TGTGCCAGCAGGCCACAGAGAACGGGGACCGGGGAGCTGTTTTTT
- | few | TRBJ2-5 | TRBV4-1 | CASSQHPLVETQYF | TGCGCCAGCAGCCAGCATCCACTAGTGGAGACCCAGTACTTC
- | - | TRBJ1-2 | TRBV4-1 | CASSHPDIDYGYTF | TGCGCCAGCAGCCACCCAGACATAGACTATGGCTACACCTTC
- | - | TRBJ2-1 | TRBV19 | CASSMRTRYNEQFF | TGTGCCAGTAGTATGAGGACTCGATACAATGAGCAGTTCTTC
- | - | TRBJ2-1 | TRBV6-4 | CASRHRARSSYNEQFF | TGTGCCAGCAGGCACAGGGCGAGAAGCTCCTACAATGAGCAGTTCTTC
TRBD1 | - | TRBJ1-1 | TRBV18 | CASSPPNTGDTEAFF | TGTGCCAGCTCACCCCCGAACACAGGGGACACTGAAGCTTTCTTT
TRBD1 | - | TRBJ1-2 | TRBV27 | CASSQTGGGNYGYTF | TGTGCCAGCAGCCAGACAGGGGGTGGTAACTATGGCTACACCTTC
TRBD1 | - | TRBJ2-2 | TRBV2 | CASSPTGFGELFF | TGTGCCAGCAGTCCGACAGGGTTCGGGGAGCTGTTTTTT
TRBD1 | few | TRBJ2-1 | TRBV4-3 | CASSHGQGYNEQFF | TGCGCCAGCAGCCATGGACAGGGCTACAATGAGCAGTTCTTC
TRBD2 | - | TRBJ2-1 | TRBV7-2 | CASILGTSESEQFF | TGTGCCAGCATCTTAGGGACTAGCGAGAGTGAGCAGTTCTTC
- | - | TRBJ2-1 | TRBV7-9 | CASSLGLSSAGDNEQFF | TGTGCCAGCAGCTTAGGTTTATCCTCGGCAGGTGACAATGAGCAGTTCTTC
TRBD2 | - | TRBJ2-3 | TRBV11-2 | CASSFRGAGGENTQYF | TGTGCCAGCAGCTTTCGAGGGGCGGGAGGAGAAAATACGCAGTATTTT
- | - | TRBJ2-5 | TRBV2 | CASKKGRQETQYF | TGTGCCAGCAAGAAGGGGCGACAAGAGACCCAGTACTTC
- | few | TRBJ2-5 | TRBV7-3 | CASSLIGRGERETQYF | TGTGCCAGCAGCTTAATCGGCCGGGGTGAACGGGAGACCCAGTACTTC
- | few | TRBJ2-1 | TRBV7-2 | CASSLDSTQGNEQFF | TGTGCCAGCAGCCTTGACTCAACCCAAGGAAATGAGCAGTTCTTC
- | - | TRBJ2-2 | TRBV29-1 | CSVRRTNTGELFF | TGCAGCGTTCGCAGGACGAACACCGGGGAGCTGTTTTTT
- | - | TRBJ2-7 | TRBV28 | CASTPAGGLNYEQYF | TGTGCCAGCACCCCAGCGGGTGGACTGAACTACGAGCAGTACTTC
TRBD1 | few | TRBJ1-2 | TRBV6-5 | CASSSGGPYGYTF | TGTGCCAGCAGTTCAGGGGGCCCGTATGGCTACACCTTC
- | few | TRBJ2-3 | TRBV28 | CASNDQGTSTDTQYF | TGTGCCAGCAATGATCAGGGAACTAGCACAGATACGCAGTATTTT
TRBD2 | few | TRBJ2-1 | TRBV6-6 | CATRLAGDPNEQFF | TGTGCCACCCGACTAGCGGGAGATCCCAATGAGCAGTTCTTC
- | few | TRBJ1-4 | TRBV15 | CATSRDLGSIQEKLFF | TGTGCCACCAGCAGAGATCTGGGCAGTATCCAGGAAAAACTGTTTTTT
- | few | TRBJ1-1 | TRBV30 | CAWSYSTEAFF | TGTGCCTGGAGTTATAGCACTGAAGCTTTCTTT
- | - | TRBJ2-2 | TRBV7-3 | CASSFRGNTGELFF | TGTGCCAGCAGCTTTAGGGGAAACACCGGGGAGCTGTTTTTT
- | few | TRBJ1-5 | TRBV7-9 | CASSLQGNQPQHF | TGTGCCAGCAGCCTCCAGGGGAATCAGCCCCAGCATTTT
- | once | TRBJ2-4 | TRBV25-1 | CASSELGSRAKNIQYF | TGTGCCAGCAGTGAACTGGGGAGCCGGGCCAAAAACATTCAGTACTTC